Listed here are 10 T cell receptor beta chains from one sample, sequenced in a study of blood T cells in healthy people across ages (dated by TCRdb to the mid-2010s). Libraries were constructed by 5' RACE. Data came from an Illumina HiSeq 2500. The second PCR ran for roughly 6 to 11 cycles and used a J-beta primer mix along with a sample-barcoded 5' primer. Through fastp at Q25 and MiXCR, TCRdb rebuilt clones from the public reads, retaining in-frame beta chains. Identical CDR3 protein sequences are pooled into one entry, listed with their most common genes and DNA. Here the sample has approximately 800,000 distinct CDR3 sequences; just over 55% occur a single time. The top ten clones comprise about 26% of the sample. The source material was blood. All receptors derive from a man aged 40-49 years in good health.

This clonotype turned up a few times. The CDR3 DNA reads as TGTGCCAGCAGCTTAGACGGATCAGGCTACTACGAGCAGTACTTC. Protein: CASSLDGSGYYEQYF. This sequence joins TRBV7-3 and TRBJ2-7; D is unresolved. The CDR3 runs to 15 residues. Per the germline V gene, CDR1 is SGHTA and CDR2 is FQGTGA. Trimming removed 2 bases from V and 3 bases from J, with 14 bases in between.

The chain carries TRBV4-1 and TRBJ1-1, with a weak D call TRBD1 (6 bases). Per the germline V gene, CDR1 is MGHRA and CDR2 is YSYEKL. The CDR3 is 15 amino acids. Trimming cost V 5 bases and J 1 base, with 14 bases left between them. DNA for the CDR3: TGCGCCAGCAGCGACAAGCAGGGACAGAACACTGAAGCTTTCTTT. The encoded protein is CASSDKQGQNTEAFF.

This clonotype was found a few times. The chain combines TRBV5-6 with TRBJ2-3, with a weak D call TRBD1 (6 bases). CDR1 and CDR2 from the germline V gene are SGHDT and YYEEEE. The CDR3 extends over 18 amino acids. V was pared by 2 bases and J by 2 bases, with 21 bases between. CDR3 bases: TGTGCCAGCAGCTTAGGGGGTTCGGGGCCGGATTACACAGATACGCAGTATTTT. Residues: CASSLGGSGPDYTDTQYF.

The V gene is TRBV3-1, the J gene TRBJ2-3; D possibly uses TRBD1 or TRBD2 (6 bases each). Looked up from germline, CDR1 is LGHDT and CDR2 is YNNKEL (reference sequence). V lost 4 bases, J lost 6 bases, and 17 bases lay in between. This CDR3 has 15 amino acids. The CDR3 coding sequence is TGTGCCAGCAGCCGGGGGGACACAACCGTGGATACGCAGTATTTT. Encoded protein: CASSRGDTTVDTQYF.

The chain links TRBV7-3 to TRBJ2-7, with 10 bases lining up with TRBD1. The last part of the DNA fits TRBJ2-5 better; the J call may be wrong. Looked up from germline, CDR1 is SGHTA and CDR2 is FQGTGA. The CDR3 spans 16 residues. The CDR3 region is CASSKGQGFSEETQYF. CDR3 nucleotide sequence: TGTGCCAGCAGCAAGGGACAGGGGTTTAGCGAAGAGACCCAGTACTTC.

This rearrangement joins TRBV7-9 to TRBJ2-1; D call uncertain. This CDR3 is built from 16 residues. V dropped 0 bases and J dropped 6 bases, with 15 bases sitting between them. Looked up from germline, CDR1 is SEHNR and CDR2 is FQNEAQ (reference sequence). In DNA form, the CDR3 reads TGTGCCAGCAGCTTAGCAGTCTTTGGAAGGATCAATGAGCAGTTCTTC. Its protein is CASSLAVFGRINEQFF. The full variable domain, completed using reference TRBV7-9 and TRBJ2-1, is DTGVSQNPRHKITKRGQNVTFRCDPISEHNRLYWYRQTLGQGPEFLTYFQNEAQLEKSRLLSDRFSAERPKGSFSTLEIQRTEQGDSAMYLCASSLAVFGRINEQFFGPGTRLTVL.

This clonotype was observed a few times. This chain joins TRBV6-1 and TRBJ2-4, with TRBD2 as a possible D gene (5 bases). CDR1 is MNHNS and CDR2 is SASEGT in the germline V gene. V lost 8 bases to trimming and J lost 0 bases, with 23 bases between them. This CDR3 comprises 18 residues. CDR3 in DNA: TGTGCCAGCCGCCCCGCCGGGGTACAAAAACTAGCCAAAAACATTCAGTACTTC. It is translated as CASRPAGVQKLAKNIQYF.

The rearrangement links TRBV3-1 to TRBJ2-1; TRBD2 matches at 10 bases. From germline, CDR1 is LGHDT and CDR2 YNNKEL (reference sequence). J gave up 6 bases and V 4 bases, and 9 bases lay outside the gene matches. The CDR3 has 16 residues. CDR3 nucleotides: TGTGCCAGCAGCCTAGGTCTAGCGGGAGTCCGCAATGAGCAGTTCTTC. Its translation is CASSLGLAGVRNEQFF.

The chain uses TRBV7-9 and TRBJ2-1; 10 positions match TRBD2. This CDR3 comprises 16 residues. Per germline, CDR1 SEHNR and CDR2 FQNEAQ (reference sequence). Trimming took 5 bases from V and 3 from J; bases not matched to a gene: 7. CDR3 nucleotides: TGTGCCAGCAGCCCGCTAGCGGGAGTCGGCTACAATGAGCAGTTCTTC. Protein: CASSPLAGVGYNEQFF.

The J gene is TRBJ1-2, the V gene TRBV12-3 or TRBV12-4; D remains unclear. CDR3 length: 12 amino acids. Trimming pared 2 bases from V and 5 bases from J, leaving 6 bases between. The CDR3 DNA is TGTGCCAGCAGTTTAAGACGGTATGGCTACACCTTC. The encoded protein is CASSLRRYGYTF.